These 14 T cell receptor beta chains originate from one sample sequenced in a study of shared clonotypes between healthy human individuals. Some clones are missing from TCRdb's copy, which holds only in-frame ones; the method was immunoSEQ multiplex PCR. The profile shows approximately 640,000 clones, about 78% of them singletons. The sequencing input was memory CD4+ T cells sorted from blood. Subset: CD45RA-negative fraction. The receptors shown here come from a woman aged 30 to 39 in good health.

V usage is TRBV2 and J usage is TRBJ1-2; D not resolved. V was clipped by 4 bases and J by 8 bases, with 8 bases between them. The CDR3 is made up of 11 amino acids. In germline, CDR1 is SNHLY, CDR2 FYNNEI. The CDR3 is CASSGVGGYTF. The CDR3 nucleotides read TGTGCCAGCAGTGGCGTTGGCGGCTACACCTTC.

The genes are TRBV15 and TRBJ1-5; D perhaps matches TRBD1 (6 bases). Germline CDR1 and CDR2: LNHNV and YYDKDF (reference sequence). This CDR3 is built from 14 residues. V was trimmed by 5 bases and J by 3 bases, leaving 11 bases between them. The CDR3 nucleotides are TGTGCCACCAGCGACGGACAGAACAATCAGCCCCAGCATTTT. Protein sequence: CATSDGQNNQPQHF.

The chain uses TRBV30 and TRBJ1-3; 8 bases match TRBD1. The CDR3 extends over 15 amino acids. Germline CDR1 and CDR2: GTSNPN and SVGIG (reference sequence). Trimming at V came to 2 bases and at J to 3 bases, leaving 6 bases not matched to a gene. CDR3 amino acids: CAWSQDRAGGNTIYF. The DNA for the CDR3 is TGTGCCTGGAGTCAGGACAGGGCTGGTGGAAACACCATATATTTT.

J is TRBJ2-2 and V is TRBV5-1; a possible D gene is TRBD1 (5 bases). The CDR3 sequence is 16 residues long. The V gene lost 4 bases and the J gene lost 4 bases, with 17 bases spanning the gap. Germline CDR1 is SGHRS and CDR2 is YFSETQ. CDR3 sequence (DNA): TGCGCCAGCAGCCCTAGGTTTGACAGAAGCACCGGGGAGCTGTTTTTT. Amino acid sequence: CASSPRFDRSTGELFF.

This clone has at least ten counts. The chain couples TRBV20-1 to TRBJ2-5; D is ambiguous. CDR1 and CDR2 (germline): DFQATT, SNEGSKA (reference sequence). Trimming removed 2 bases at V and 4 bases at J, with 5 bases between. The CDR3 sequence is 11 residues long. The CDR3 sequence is CSARIPETQYF. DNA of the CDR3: TGCAGTGCTAGAATACCAGAGACCCAGTACTTC.

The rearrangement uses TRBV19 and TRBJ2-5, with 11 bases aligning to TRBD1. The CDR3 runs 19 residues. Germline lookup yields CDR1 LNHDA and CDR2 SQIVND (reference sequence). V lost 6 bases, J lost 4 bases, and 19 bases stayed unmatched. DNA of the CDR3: TGTGCCAGTAGACCCCGAGGACAGGGGGCTCCAAGAGTGGGAGAGACCCAGTACTTC. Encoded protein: CASRPRGQGAPRVGETQYF.

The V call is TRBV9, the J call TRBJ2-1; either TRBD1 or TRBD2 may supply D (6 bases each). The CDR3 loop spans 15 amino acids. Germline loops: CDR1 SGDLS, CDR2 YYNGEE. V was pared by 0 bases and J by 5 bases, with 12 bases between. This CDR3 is CASSVAPEGDNEQFF. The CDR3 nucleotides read TGTGCCAGCAGCGTAGCCCCGGAGGGGGACAATGAGCAGTTCTTC.

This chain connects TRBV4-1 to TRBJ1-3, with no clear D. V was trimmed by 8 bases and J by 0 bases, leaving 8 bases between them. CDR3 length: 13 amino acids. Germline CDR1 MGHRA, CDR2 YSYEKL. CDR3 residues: CASGPVSGNTIYF. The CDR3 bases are TGCGCCAGCGGTCCTGTCTCTGGAAACACCATATATTTT.

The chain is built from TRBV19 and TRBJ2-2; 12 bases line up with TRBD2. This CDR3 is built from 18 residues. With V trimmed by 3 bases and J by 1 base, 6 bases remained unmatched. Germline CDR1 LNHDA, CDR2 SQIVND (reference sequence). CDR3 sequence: CASSMTPGLAGNTGELFF. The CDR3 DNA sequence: TGTGCCAGTAGTATGACGCCGGGACTAGCGGGGAACACCGGGGAGCTGTTTTTT.

The CDR3 coding sequence is TGTGCCAGCAGTGAGTGGTGGACCTACGAGCAGTACTTC. Encoded protein: CASSEWWTYEQYF. The genes are TRBV2 and TRBJ2-7; D ambiguous. The CDR3 runs 13 residues. Germline CDR1 reads SNHLY; CDR2 reads FYNNEI. Trimming removed 3 bases at V and 2 bases at J, with 8 bases between.

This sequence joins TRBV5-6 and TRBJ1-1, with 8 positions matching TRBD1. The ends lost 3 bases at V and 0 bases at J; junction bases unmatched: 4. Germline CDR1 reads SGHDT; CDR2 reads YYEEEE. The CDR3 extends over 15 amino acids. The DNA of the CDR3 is TGTGCCAGCAGCTCCCGACAGGGGATGAACACTGAAGCTTTCTTT. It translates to CASSSRQGMNTEAFF.

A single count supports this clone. The CDR3 here is CASSPMAEVSYEQYF. The CDR3 nucleotides are TGTGCCAGCTCACCAATGGCTGAGGTCTCCTACGAGCAGTACTTC. The chain recombines TRBV18 with TRBJ2-7, with no clear D. There are 15 residues in the CDR3. Germline V gives CDR1 KGHSH, CDR2 LQKENI. The V end lost 2 bases, the J end lost 0 bases, and 11 bases lay between the germline ends.

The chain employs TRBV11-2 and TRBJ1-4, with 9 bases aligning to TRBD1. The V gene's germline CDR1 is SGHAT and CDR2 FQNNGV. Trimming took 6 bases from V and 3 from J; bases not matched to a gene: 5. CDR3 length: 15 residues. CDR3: CASRTGGRANEKLFF. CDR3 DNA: TGTGCCAGCAGGACAGGGGGGAGGGCTAATGAAAAACTGTTTTTT.

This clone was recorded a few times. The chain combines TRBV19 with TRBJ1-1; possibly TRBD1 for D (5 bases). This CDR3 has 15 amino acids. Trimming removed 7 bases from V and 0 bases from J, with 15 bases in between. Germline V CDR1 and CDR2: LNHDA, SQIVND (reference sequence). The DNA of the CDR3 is TGTGCCAGTACCCCGAGGGAGGGGTTGAACACTGAAGCTTTCTTT. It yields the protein CASTPREGLNTEAFF.